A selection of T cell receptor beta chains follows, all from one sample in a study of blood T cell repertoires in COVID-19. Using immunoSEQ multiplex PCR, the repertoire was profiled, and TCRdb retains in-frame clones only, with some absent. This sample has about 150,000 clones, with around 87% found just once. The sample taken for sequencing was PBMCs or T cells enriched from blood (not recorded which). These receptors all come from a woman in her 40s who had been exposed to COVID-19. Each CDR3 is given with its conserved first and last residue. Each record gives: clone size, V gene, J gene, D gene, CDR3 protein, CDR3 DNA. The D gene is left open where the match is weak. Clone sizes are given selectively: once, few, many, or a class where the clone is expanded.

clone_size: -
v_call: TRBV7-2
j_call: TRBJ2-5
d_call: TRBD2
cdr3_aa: CASSRASGIRRETQYF
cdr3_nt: TGTGCCAGCAGCAGGGCTAGCGGGATAAGGAGGGAGACCCAGTACTTC

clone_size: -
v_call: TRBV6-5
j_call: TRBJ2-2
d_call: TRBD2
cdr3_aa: CASSPGTSGSGELFF
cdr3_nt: TGTGCCAGCAGCCCCGGGACTAGCGGGAGCGGAGAGCTGTTTTTT

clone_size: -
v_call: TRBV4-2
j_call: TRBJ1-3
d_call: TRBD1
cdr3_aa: CASSQTRTGTSAGNTIYF
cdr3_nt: TGTGCCAGCAGCCAAACCCGGACAGGAACCTCCGCTGGAAACACCATATATTTT

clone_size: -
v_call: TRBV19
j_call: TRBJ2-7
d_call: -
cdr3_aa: CASSLTDSSYEQYF
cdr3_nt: TGTGCCAGTAGTCTGACCGACAGTTCCTACGAGCAGTACTTC

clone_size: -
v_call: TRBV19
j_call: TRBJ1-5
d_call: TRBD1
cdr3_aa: CASSPPGQGNQPQHF
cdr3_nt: TGTGCCAGTAGTCCCCCGGGACAGGGAAATCAGCCCCAGCATTTT

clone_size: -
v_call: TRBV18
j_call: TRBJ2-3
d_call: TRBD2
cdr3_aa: CASSPTSGSTDTQYF
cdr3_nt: TGTGCCAGCTCACCCACTAGCGGGAGCACAGATACGCAGTATTTT

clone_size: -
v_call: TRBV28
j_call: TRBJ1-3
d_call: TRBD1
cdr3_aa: CASRPTGHTGNTIYF
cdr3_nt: TGTGCCAGCAGACCGACAGGGCATACTGGGAACACCATATATTTT

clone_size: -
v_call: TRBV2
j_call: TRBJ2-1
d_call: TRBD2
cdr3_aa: CASREDSGAYNEQFF
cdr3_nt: TGTGCCAGCAGAGAAGATAGCGGGGCCTACAATGAGCAGTTCTTC

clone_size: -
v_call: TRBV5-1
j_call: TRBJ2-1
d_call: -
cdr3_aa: CASSLDTSYNEQFF
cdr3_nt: TGCGCCAGCAGCTTGGACACGTCCTACAATGAGCAGTTCTTC

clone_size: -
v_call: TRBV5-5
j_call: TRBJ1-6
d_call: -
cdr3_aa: CASSSVGLPLHF
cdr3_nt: TGTGCCAGCAGCAGCGTAGGACTCCCCCTCCACTTT

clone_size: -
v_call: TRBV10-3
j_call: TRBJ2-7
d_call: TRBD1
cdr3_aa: CAVSTGPSYEQYF
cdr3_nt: TGTGCCGTCTCGACAGGGCCTTCCTACGAGCAGTACTTC

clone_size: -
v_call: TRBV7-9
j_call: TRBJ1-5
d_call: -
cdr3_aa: CASSRAAAQPQHF
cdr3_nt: TGTGCCAGCAGCCGAGCGGCCGCCCAGCCCCAGCATTTT

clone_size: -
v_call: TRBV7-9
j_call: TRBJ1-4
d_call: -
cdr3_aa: CASSPSASEKLFF
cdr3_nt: TGTGCCAGCAGCCCAAGTGCGAGTGAAAAACTGTTTTTT

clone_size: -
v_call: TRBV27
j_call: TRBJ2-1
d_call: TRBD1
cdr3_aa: CASSGDRVDEQFF
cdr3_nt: TGTGCCAGCAGTGGGGACAGGGTGGACGAGCAGTTCTTC

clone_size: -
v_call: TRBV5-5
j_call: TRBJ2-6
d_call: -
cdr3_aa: CASSYLSSGANVLTF
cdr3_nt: TGTGCCAGCAGCTACCTGAGCTCTGGGGCCAACGTCCTGACTTTC

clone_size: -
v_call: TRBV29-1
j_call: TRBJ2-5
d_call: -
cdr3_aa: CSGREVNGQETQYF
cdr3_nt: TGCAGCGGTCGCGAGGTTAACGGCCAAGAGACCCAGTACTTC

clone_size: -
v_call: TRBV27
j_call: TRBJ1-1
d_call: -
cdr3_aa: CASSLLTASTEAFF
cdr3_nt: TGTGCCAGCAGTTTATTGACAGCGAGCACTGAAGCTTTCTTT

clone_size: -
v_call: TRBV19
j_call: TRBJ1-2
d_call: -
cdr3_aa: CASSLRDISTYGYTF
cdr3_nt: TGTGCCAGTAGTCTCCGGGACATCTCCACCTATGGCTACACCTTC

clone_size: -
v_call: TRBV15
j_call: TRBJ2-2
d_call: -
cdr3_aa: CATSRDRSGELFF
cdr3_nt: TGTGCCACCAGCAGAGATCGTTCCGGGGAGCTGTTTTTT

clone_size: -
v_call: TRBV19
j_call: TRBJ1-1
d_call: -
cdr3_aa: CASSIGPIVTEAFF
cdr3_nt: TGTGCCAGTAGTATTGGGCCGATTGTCACTGAAGCTTTCTTT

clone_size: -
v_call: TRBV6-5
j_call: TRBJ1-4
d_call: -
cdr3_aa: CASRTVDSSNEKLFF
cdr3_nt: TGTGCCAGCAGAACCGTCGACAGCTCCAATGAAAAACTGTTTTTT

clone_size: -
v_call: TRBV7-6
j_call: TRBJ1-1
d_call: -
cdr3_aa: CASSLPTTGTNTEAFF
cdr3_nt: TGTGCCAGCAGCTTACCGACCACAGGGACGAACACTGAAGCTTTCTTT

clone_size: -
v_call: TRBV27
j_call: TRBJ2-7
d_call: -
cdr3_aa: CASLQRQGHKQYF
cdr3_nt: TGTGCCAGCTTACAGAGGCAGGGGCATAAGCAGTACTTC

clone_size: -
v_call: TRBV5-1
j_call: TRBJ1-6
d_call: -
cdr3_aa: CASSFGTGRNNSPLHF
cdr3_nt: TGCGCCAGCAGCTTCGGTACCGGGAGGAATAATTCACCCCTCCACTTT

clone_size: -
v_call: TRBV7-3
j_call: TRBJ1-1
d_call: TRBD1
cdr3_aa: CASSSDRANTEAFF
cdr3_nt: TGTGCCAGCAGCTCGGACAGGGCGAACACTGAAGCTTTCTTT

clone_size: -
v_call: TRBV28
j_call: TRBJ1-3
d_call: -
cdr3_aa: CATTRGQNTIYF
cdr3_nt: TGTGCCACCACACGGGGACAAAACACCATATATTTT

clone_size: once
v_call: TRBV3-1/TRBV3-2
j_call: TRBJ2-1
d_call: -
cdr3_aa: CASSQGYRLDNEQFF
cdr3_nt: TGTGCCAGCAGCCAAGGTTACAGGCTGGACAATGAGCAGTTCTTC

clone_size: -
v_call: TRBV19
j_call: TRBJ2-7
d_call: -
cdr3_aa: CASSMGSGPLSYEQYF
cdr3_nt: TGTGCCAGTAGTATGGGGTCAGGGCCTCTCTCCTACGAGCAGTACTTC